The clone carrying this T cell receptor beta chain was found a few times. Its antigen remains unidentified. The data stem from a study of CD8 T cells in ankylosing spondylitis. Quantitative 5'-RACE with molecular barcodes generated TCR beta libraries. TCRdb ran MiXCR on the 5' RACE reads and lists one entry per CDR3 protein. In the table there are about 800,000 distinct CDR3 sequences, 12% of which are singletons. The CDR3 has 13 amino acids. Trimming took 11 bases from V and 1 from J, leaving 9 bases between them. Germline V CDR1 and CDR2: SNHLY, FYNNEI. Study-wide results and limits: Typical of ankylosing spondylitis blood, it appeared, was a TCR beta motif of about eight highly homologous variants. A subset of motif variants has previously been described in the synovial fluid and blood of reactive arthritis. Disease-linked clones were reportedly significantly enriched in matched ankylosing spondylitis synovial fluid. Disease-linked clones bore a CD8+ phenotype and were relatively rare in peripheral blood.

This TCR was sampled from a male donor with ankylosing spondylitis. The chain recombines TRBV2 with TRBJ2-6, with D tentatively TRBD2 (5 bases). Sequencing input: blood, either unsorted or a sorted T cell fraction (not recorded which). CDR3 in amino acids: CARGKSGANVLTF. In DNA, the CDR3 is TGTGCCCGGGGAAAGTCTGGGGCCAACGTCCTGACTTTC.